This T cell receptor beta chain was documented in a study of a mutant IDH1 vaccine in newly diagnosed glioma. Germline V CDR1 and CDR2: SGHTA, FQGNSA. With V trimmed by 4 bases and J by 3 bases, 5 bases remained unmatched. The CDR3 is 15 residues long. Time point noted: baseline, week 1 (first vaccination visit). Stated treatment: pre-vaccination baseline after standard-of-care therapy. Sequencing was performed with immunoSEQ multiplex PCR; in TCRdb, only in-frame clones are kept and a portion is missing. The sample has about 16,000 clones, roughly 95% seen once. This sequence was found in a woman between 18 and 30 years old with glioma. Some clones in this sample may be carry-over from other donors' samples. V usage is TRBV7-2 and J usage is TRBJ1-1, with 10 bases aligning to TRBD1. This specimen consisted of peripheral blood mononuclear cells (PBMCs), obtained from a glioma patient treated with radiotherapy, temozolomide or both. CDR3 loop: CASSSRTGGHTEAFF. The CDR3 region has the DNA TGTGCCAGCAGCTCCAGGACAGGGGGGCACACTGAAGCTTTCTTT. Filled out from reference TRBV7-2 and TRBJ1-1, the complete variable domain reads GAGVSQSPSNKVTEKGKDVELRCDPISGHTALYWYRQSLGQGLEFLIYFQGNSAPDKSGLPSDRFSAERTGGSVSTLTIQRTQQEDSAVYLCASSSRTGGHTEAFFGQGTRLTVV.